These 4 T cell receptor beta chains were all obtained from the same sample, sequenced in a study of cytomegalovirus exposure and HLA in healthy donors (dated by TCRdb to the late 2010s). Library prep was done by the immunoSEQ multiplex PCR assay. The multiplex PCR relied on a mix of 60 forward primers for TCR Vbeta segments and 13 reverse primers for TCR Jbeta segments. Sourced from immuneACCESS, this table was stored by TCRdb with only in-frame sequences that have V and J called. A share of the clones is absent; for the studies checked, an unresolved V gene accounts for under half, and the remainder has no known explanation. Across this sample there are about 300,000 clones, with 80% to 90% seen only once. The ten largest clonotypes hold approximately 4.3% of the sample. The specimen sequenced was PBMCs. These receptors all stem from a man aged 35-49 years in good health and CMV-seropositive.

The chain recombines TRBV19 with TRBJ2-1; D is possibly TRBD1 (6 bases). Trimming removed 3 bases from V and 11 bases from J, with 8 bases in between. The CDR3 is 11 amino acids. The germline gives CDR1 LNHDA, CDR2 SQIVND (reference sequence). CDR3 protein: CASSIGQKQFF. The CDR3 nucleotides read TGTGCCAGTAGTATTGGACAGAAGCAGTTCTTC.

This clone was seen more than once but under ten times. The chain employs TRBV6-5 and TRBJ1-1, with D perhaps matching TRBD1 (5 bases). The CDR3 is 13 residues long. Trimming removed 2 bases from V and 6 bases from J, with 10 bases in between. From germline, CDR1 is MNHEY and CDR2 SVGAGI. Written as DNA, the CDR3 is TGTGCCAGCAGTTACAGGGGTAAGGCTGAAGCTTTCTTT. Its translation: CASSYRGKAEAFF.

As to this clone: The CDR3 end shows no conserved phenylalanine or tryptophan, and so a read error is likely. The chain uses TRBV7-8 and TRBJ2-7; 7 positions agree with TRBD2. V lost 2 bases to trimming and J lost 2 bases; unmatched junction nucleotides: 12. CDR3 size: 17 residues. The germline gives CDR1 SGHVS, CDR2 FQNEAQ. The chain's CDR3 is CASSLSGGGSLAYEQYL. DNA for the CDR3: TGTGCCAGCAGCTTAAGTGGGGGGGGGAGCCTTGCCTACGAGCAGTACCTC.

The chain carries TRBV9 and TRBJ2-7, with TRBD2 matching 7 bases. From germline, CDR1 is SGDLS and CDR2 YYNGEE. J was trimmed by 6 bases and V by 3 bases; bases with no gene match: 6. CDR3 length: 13 amino acids. Here the CDR3 reads CASSDRGDREQYF. In DNA, the CDR3 is TGTGCCAGCAGCGACCGGGGGGATCGCGAGCAGTACTTC. Complete variable domain (other parts from reference TRBV9 and TRBJ2-7): DSGVTQTPKHLITATGQRVTLRCSPRSGDLSVYWYQQSLDQGLQFLIQYYNGEERAKGNILERFSAQQFPDLHSELNLSSLELGDSALYFCASSDRGDREQYFGPGTRLTVT.